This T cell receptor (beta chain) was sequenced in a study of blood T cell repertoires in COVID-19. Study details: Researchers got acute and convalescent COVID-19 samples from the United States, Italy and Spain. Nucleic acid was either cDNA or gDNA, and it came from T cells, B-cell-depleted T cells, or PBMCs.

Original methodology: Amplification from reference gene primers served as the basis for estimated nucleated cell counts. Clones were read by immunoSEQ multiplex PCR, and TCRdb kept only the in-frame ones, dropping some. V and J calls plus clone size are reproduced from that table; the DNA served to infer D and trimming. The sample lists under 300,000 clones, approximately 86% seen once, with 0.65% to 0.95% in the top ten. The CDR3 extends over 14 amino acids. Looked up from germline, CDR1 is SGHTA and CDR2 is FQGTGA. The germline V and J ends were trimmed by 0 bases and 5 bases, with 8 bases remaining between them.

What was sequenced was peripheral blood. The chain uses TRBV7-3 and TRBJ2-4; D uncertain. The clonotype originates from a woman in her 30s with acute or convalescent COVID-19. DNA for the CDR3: TGTGCCAGCAGCTTAACCCCTAGTGAAAACATTCAGTACTTC. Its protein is CASSLTPSENIQYF.